This T cell receptor beta chain originates from a study of blood T cell repertoires in COVID-19. About the research overall: The United States, Italy and Spain supplied acute and convalescent COVID-19 samples.

Participants reported their clinical history, and cohort assignment relied on those reports. The CDR3 length is 12 residues. Deletions cut 8 bases from V and 3 bases from J, with 14 bases between. From germline, CDR1 is GTSNPN and CDR2 SVGIG (reference sequence). The data were produced by immunoSEQ multiplex PCR, yet TCRdb's version contains in-frame clones alone and is incomplete. The top ten clones hold approximately 0.8% of a sample with 180,000 or so clones, approximately 91% of them seen once. The V and J genes are TRBV30 and TRBJ2-7; D ambiguous. This clonotype originated in a woman younger than 30 who had recovered from COVID-19. Sequenced input: PBMCs or T cells enriched from blood (not recorded which). Here the CDR3 DNA reads TGTGCCCTGACTTTCCGCAACTACGAGCAGTACTTC. Translated: CALTFRNYEQYF. The complete variable domain, with remaining parts taken from reference TRBV30 and TRBJ2-7, reads SQTIHQWPATLVQPVGSPLSLECTVEGTSNPNLYWYRQAAGRGLQLLFYSVGIGQISSEVPQNLSASRPQDRQFILSSKKLLLSDSGFYLCALTFRNYEQYFGPGTRLTVT.